This T cell receptor beta chain originates from a study of T cells after posttransplantation cyclophosphamide. This table comes from immunoSEQ multiplex PCR, and its TCRdb copy is limited to in-frame clones, with some not included. In total the sample includes 40,000 to 60,000 clones, none of them seen once. Trimming removed 5 bases from V and 8 bases from J; junction bases left unmatched: 14. The CDR3 length is 15 residues. CDR1 is SGHAT and CDR2 is FQNNGV in the germline V gene. In this sample, this clone turned up many times. The specimen was PBMCs. J is TRBJ1-2 and V is TRBV11-2; TRBD1 matches at 7 bases. The receptor comes from a man aged 40-49 years in good health, CMV-negative, and a related stem cell transplant donor. The CDR3 nucleotides are TGTGCCAGCAGCGAAGGGACAGTTCGAGTAGAGGGCTACACCTTC. Residues: CASSEGTVRVEGYTF.